These 10 T cell receptor beta chains were all obtained from the same sample, sequenced in a study of T cell responses to AZD1222 COVID-19 vaccine. Using immunoSEQ multiplex PCR, the repertoire was profiled, and TCRdb retains in-frame clones only, with some absent. The sample contains 88,000 or so clones, around 90% of which appear only once. Specimen: peripheral blood, collected 28 days after the second AZD1222 dose. The receptor source for this set is an adult who received the AZD1222 COVID-19 vaccine.

This clone was detected only once. The CDR3 nucleotides read TGTGCCAGCAGTTACACAGGGCTTAGCAATCAGCCCCAGCATTTT. Protein sequence: CASSYTGLSNQPQHF. J is TRBJ1-5 and V is TRBV6-2 or TRBV6-3; tentatively, D is TRBD1 (6 bases). Germline assignment: CDR1 MNHEY and CDR2 SVGEGT. The ends were cut back, 2 bases at V and 0 bases at J, with 8 bases in the middle. The CDR3 runs to 15 residues.

CDR3 sequence (DNA): TGTGCCAGCAACACAAGACAGGGTCGTGACACCATATATTTT. It codes for CASNTRQGRDTIYF. The chain has TRBV7-9 and TRBJ1-3; TRBD1 matches 7 bases. Germline CDR1 is SEHNR and CDR2 is FQNEAQ (reference sequence). J lost 8 bases, V lost 7 bases, and 11 bases had no gene match. The CDR3 contains 14 residues.

V and J are TRBV4-2 and TRBJ1-1; no clear D gene. Per germline, CDR1 LGHNA and CDR2 YNFKEQ. Trimming took off 2 bases at V and 1 base at J, with 11 bases between the two ends. The CDR3 extends over 15 amino acids. The CDR3 nucleotides read TGTGCCAGCAGCCAAATTTCGGGATCGAACACTGAAGCTTTCTTT. Translating it yields CASSQISGSNTEAFF.

This chain uses TRBV6-5 with TRBJ1-6; D remains ambiguous. CDR3 length equals 14 residues. V lost 6 bases and J lost 7, with 13 bases in between. The germline V gene has CDR1 MNHEY and CDR2 SVGAGI. For the CDR3, the DNA is TGTGCCAGCAGCCGGAGGGCTGGGAATTCACCCCTCCACTTT. It codes for CASSRRAGNSPLHF.

The V gene is TRBV18, the J gene TRBJ2-7; D uncertain. With 3 bases removed from V and 0 bases from J, the gap between germline ends came to 12 bases. CDR3 size: 15 residues. Germline V gene data show CDR1 as KGHSH and CDR2 as LQKENI. The chain's CDR3 is CASSPPSLSSYEQYF. The CDR3 DNA sequence: TGTGCCAGCTCACCGCCTTCTTTAAGCTCCTACGAGCAGTACTTC.

This chain connects TRBV7-3 to TRBJ2-3; 12 bases fit TRBD2. This CDR3 has 15 amino acids. Unmatched junction bases numbered 4, after V lost 5 bases and J lost 4 bases. Germline lookup yields CDR1 SGHTA and CDR2 FQGTGA. CDR3 in amino acids: CASSALAGGPDTQYF. Here the CDR3 DNA reads TGTGCCAGCAGCGCTCTAGCGGGGGGGCCAGATACGCAGTATTTT.

This rearrangement joins TRBV6-5 to TRBJ1-4; maybe TRBD1 (6 bases). The germline CDR1 and CDR2 sequences are MNHEY and SVGAGI. This CDR3 has 14 residues. Trimming stripped 2 bases from V and 7 bases from J, with 11 bases between. CDR3 bases: TGTGCCAGCAGTTACCCAGGACAGCTTGAAAAACTGTTTTTT. This translates into CASSYPGQLEKLFF.

The chain is built from TRBV18 and TRBJ2-7; 12 positions agree with TRBD1. Germline lookup yields CDR1 KGHSH and CDR2 LQKENI. The CDR3 contains 16 residues. V lost 1 base and J lost 6; bases outside the gene matches: 7. CDR3 loop: CASSPQPGQGAGEQYF. For the CDR3, the DNA is TGTGCCAGCTCACCACAGCCGGGACAGGGGGCGGGCGAGCAGTACTTC.

This chain uses TRBV2 with TRBJ1-6; D gene unclear. V shed 4 bases and J shed 6 bases, with 13 bases lying between them. The CDR3 is 15 amino acids. CDR1 is SNHLY and CDR2 is FYNNEI in the germline V gene. CDR3 coding DNA: TGTGCCAGCAGTGTAGTCGGGGTTGGTAATTCACCCCTCCACTTT. Protein product: CASSVVGVGNSPLHF.

The chain uses TRBV5-1 and TRBJ2-2; D perhaps matches TRBD1 (6 bases). CDR3 size: 15 residues. The germline V gene has CDR1 SGHRS and CDR2 YFSETQ. V was trimmed by 2 bases and J by 4 bases, leaving 12 bases between them. In DNA, the CDR3 is TGCGCCAGCAGCTTAACAGGGTCACCCACCGGGGAGCTGTTTTTT. It specifies CASSLTGSPTGELFF. The variable domain in full, with the rest retrieved from reference TRBV5-1 and TRBJ2-2, is KAGVTQTPRYLIKTRGQQVTLSCSPISGHRSVSWYQQTPGQGLQFLFEYFSETQRNKGNFPGRFSGRQFSNSRSEMNVSTLELGDSALYLCASSLTGSPTGELFFGEGSRLTVL.